This T cell receptor (beta chain) derives from a study of neurological immune-mediated disorders. With 10-nucleotide random UMIs included, cDNA was synthesized by 5'RACE. Over 170 million TCR-beta sequences, together covering 15-18 subjects, were produced by every individual sequencing run that was carried out. TCRdb itself ran the 5' RACE reads through MiXCR, one entry per CDR3 protein. Here the sample spans about 24,000 distinct CDR3 sequences, roughly 13% being singletons. Study-wide results and caveats: No CDR3 amino acid sequences recurred among expanded clones across subjects, suggesting private repertoires in all groups.

Time point in this sample: technical triplicate 1. This clonotype appeared many times. Its specificity is not known. Trimming took 2 bases from V and 4 from J, leaving 12 bases between them. The CDR3 has 14 amino acids. The germline V gene has CDR1 LGHNT and CDR2 FRNRAP. Sample: CD4+ T cells from blood. The chain links TRBV12-5 to TRBJ2-7; D is unclear. This TCR derives from a female donor with HTLV-1-associated myelopathy (HAM/TSP). Written as DNA, the CDR3 is TGTGCTAGTGGTTTGCTGCCTCAGGAGTACGAGCAGTACTTC. Amino acids: CASGLLPQEYEQYF.